This T cell receptor (beta chain) was recovered during a study of shared clonotypes between healthy human individuals. Several immunoSEQ 96-well plates shared each subset's DNA, each plate a replicate. Libraries were prepared by immunoSEQ multiplex PCR; TCRdb keeps only in-frame clonotypes and omits some of them. The data show about 600,000 clones, roughly four fifths seen once. This clone was detected ten times or more. Its antigen is not identified. In germline, CDR1 is MNHNY, CDR2 SVGAGI (reference sequence). V lost 3 bases to trimming and J lost 6 bases, with 17 bases between them. This CDR3 region has 16 residues. Findings and caveats of the study: Limitation of the genetic and exposure-history diversity represented came from the few donors. An effect of sequencing depth on clonotype sharing among donors was expected.

This clonotype was obtained from a woman aged 40 to 55 in good health. Some clones in this sample may be carry-over from other donors' samples. Sequencing used PBMCs. This rearrangement joins TRBV6-6 to TRBJ2-2; possible D gene TRBD1, 5 bases. The CDR3 reads CASSYSGRATAGELFF. The CDR3 DNA reads TGTGCCAGCAGTTATTCGGGCAGGGCGACGGCCGGGGAGCTGTTTTTT.